This T cell receptor (beta chain) derives from a study of early T cells in non-severe SARS-CoV-2 infection. Study conclusions and caveats: VDJdb matching, biased toward anti-spike CD8 responses, missed private and CD4 specificities.

This clonotype occurred many times. Its antigen is undetermined. V dropped 3 bases and J dropped 8 bases, with 28 bases sitting between them. CDR1 is SGHVS and CDR2 is FQNEAQ in the germline V gene. This CDR3 spans 18 amino acids. Unique molecular identifiers were added to individual cDNA molecules. MiXCR was run by TCRdb on the 5' RACE reads, yielding one entry per CDR3 protein. The data contain about 55,000 distinct CDR3 sequences, around 6.6% of them seen just once; the ten biggest clones take up roughly 5.6%. The material was whole blood, obtained at baseline. This receptor was obtained from an adult who was a healthcare worker with PCR-confirmed SARS-CoV-2 infection or an uninfected control (not recorded which). This rearrangement joins TRBV7-8 to TRBJ1-2, with D unclear. CDR3 bases: TGTGCCAGCAGCTTCAAGTCCCACCGGGAACGGTTGGCCTGGGGCTACACCTTC. The encoded protein is CASSFKSHRERLAWGYTF.